The 2 T cell receptor beta chains in this list originate from one sample, sequenced in a study of T cell changes during pregnancy in multiple sclerosis. Produced via immunoSEQ multiplex PCR; TCRdb's table is partial and in-frame only. The sample gives about 120,000 clones, 85% to 95% of which show up once; roughly 6.2% is in the top ten. Sequenced material: peripheral blood, taken before pregnancy. These receptors came from a female donor with multiple sclerosis, enrolled in a pregnancy study.

The chain carries TRBV27 and TRBJ2-2; the D is unclear. The V end lost 6 bases, the J end lost 5 bases, and 7 bases lay between the germline ends. CDR1 and CDR2 (germline): MNHEY, SMNVEV (reference sequence). The CDR3 runs 12 residues. The CDR3 loop is CASRPRTGELFF. In DNA form, the CDR3 reads TGTGCCAGCAGACCCAGGACCGGGGAGCTGTTTTTT.

This chain uses TRBV30 with TRBJ2-3; 7 bases line up with TRBD1. The germline V gene has CDR1 GTSNPN and CDR2 SVGIG (reference sequence). V shed 4 bases, J shed 1 base, and the junction held 2 bases outside the gene matches. This CDR3 is built from 13 residues. The CDR3, as DNA: TGTGCCTGGACAGGGGGAGGCACAGATACGCAGTATTTT. Residues: CAWTGGGTDTQYF.